These T cell receptor beta chains were read from a single sample in a study of blood T cell repertoires in COVID-19. Clones were read by immunoSEQ multiplex PCR, and TCRdb kept only the in-frame ones, dropping some. The table has 400,000 to 450,000 clones, roughly 88% seen once. The sequenced sample consisted of PBMCs or T cells enriched from blood (not recorded which). The receptors derive from a young man who had recovered from COVID-19. The CDR3 runs from the conserved cysteine through the conserved F or W. Fields, in order: J gene, clone size, V gene, D gene, CDR3 DNA, CDR3 protein. D genes are given only for firm matches. Only part of the rows carry a size: once, few, many, or a class if the clone is expanded.

TRBJ2-3 - TRBV28 TRBD2 TGTGCCAGCAGTCCTGGACTAGCGGGAGCCACAGATACGCAGTATTTT CASSPGLAGATDTQYF
TRBJ1-5 - TRBV6-2/TRBV6-3 - TGTGCCAGCACCCCGAAGGGGCTTGCCAATCAGCCCCAGCATTTT CASTPKGLANQPQHF
TRBJ1-5 - TRBV7-8 - TGTGCCAGCAGCTCAGCCAAGTTAGATCAGCCCCAGCATTTT CASSSAKLDQPQHF
TRBJ2-7 medium-sized TRBV6-4 - TGTGCCAGCAGTGACTCGGAAGCGAGAGAGCAGTACTTC CASSDSEAREQYF
TRBJ1-2 - TRBV5-1 - TGCGCCAGCCGCAGACAGCATCCTTATGGCTACACCTTC CASRRQHPYGYTF
TRBJ2-5 - TRBV5-1 - TGCGCCAGCAGCTTGGTGCCGAGACTACAAGAGACCCAGTACTTC CASSLVPRLQETQYF
TRBJ1-1 - TRBV27 TRBD1 TGTGCCAGCAGTACCGGGACAGGCACTGAAGCTTTCTTT CASSTGTGTEAFF
TRBJ2-3 few TRBV2 TRBD2 TGTGCCAGCAGGGGCGGGAGTATTTCATCAGATACGCAGTATTTT CASRGGSISSDTQYF
TRBJ2-7 - TRBV14 - TGTGCCAGCAGCCGACGGGACATCCTAGGGAGCAGCGAGCAGTACTTC CASSRRDILGSSEQYF
TRBJ2-2 - TRBV5-1 - TGCGCCAGCAGCTTGGGCGGGAACGCGAACACCGGGGAGCTGTTTTTT CASSLGGNANTGELFF
TRBJ1-3 - TRBV27 - TGTGCCAGCAGTTTAGGCTTGTCCTCTGGAAACACCATATATTTT CASSLGLSSGNTIYF
TRBJ1-4 - TRBV5-1 - TGCGCCAGCAGCTCCCTCCCCACAGGGACGAATGAAAAACTGTTTTTT CASSSLPTGTNEKLFF
TRBJ1-5 - TRBV18 TRBD1 TGTGCCAGCTCACAGGGACAGGGAGGCAATCAGCCCCAGCATTTT CASSQGQGGNQPQHF
TRBJ1-4 - TRBV27 - TGTGCCAGCAGTTACACAGGACAAGCTAATGAAAAACTGTTTTTT CASSYTGQANEKLFF
TRBJ1-1 few TRBV6-5 - TGTGCCAGCATCGGGGCAGGGGAAACTGAAGCTTTCTTT CASIGAGETEAFF
TRBJ1-1 few TRBV7-9 TRBD1 TGTGCCAGCAGCCCTAACAGGGGTGGGACTGAAGCTTTCTTT CASSPNRGGTEAFF
TRBJ1-1 - TRBV19 - TGTGCCAGTAGACAGGACACTGAAGCTTTCTTT CASRQDTEAFF
TRBJ2-1 - TRBV5-1 TRBD2 TGCGCCAGCAGCACAAGCGGGAGCAACAATGAGCAGTTCTTC CASSTSGSNNEQFF
TRBJ2-7 - TRBV11-2 - TGTGCCAGCAGCTTAGGGTCGCGAGAGCAGTACTTC CASSLGSREQYF
TRBJ2-7 once TRBV18 - TGTGCCAGCTCGGGGGGAAACTCCTACGAGCAGTACTTC CASSGGNSYEQYF
TRBJ1-2 - TRBV23-1 TRBD1 TGCGCCAGCAGTCTCGACAGGGGGTGCAACTATGGCTACACCTTC CASSLDRGCNYGYTF
TRBJ1-4 - TRBV3-1/TRBV3-2 TRBD1 TGTGCCAGCAGCCAAGTTAGGGGGCGGCGGGAAAAACTGTTTTTT CASSQVRGRREKLFF
TRBJ2-7 - TRBV5-1 TRBD2 TGCGCCAGCAGCCCGTTAGGGGGACTAGCGGGAGACGAGCAGTACTTC CASSPLGGLAGDEQYF
TRBJ2-1 few TRBV7-9 TRBD1 TGTGCCAGCAGCTTAGGTCGCCCAGGGGGCTTGAGTGAGCAGTTCTTC CASSLGRPGGLSEQFF
TRBJ2-2 - TRBV7-9 TRBD1 TGTGCCAGCAGACCAACACTCAGGGGGCCCAACACCGGGGAGCTGTTTTTT CASRPTLRGPNTGELFF
TRBJ2-3 - TRBV6-5 TRBD2 TGTGCCAGCAGAATCGGGACTAGCCGGGATACGCAGTATTTT CASRIGTSRDTQYF
TRBJ1-2 - TRBV27 TRBD1 TGTGCCAGCAGTTCCCGGACAGGGGGGAACCATGGCTACACCTTC CASSSRTGGNHGYTF
TRBJ1-5 - TRBV3-1/TRBV3-2 - TGTGCCAGCAGCCAAGGGACAGTGCATAGCAATCAGCCCCAGCATTTT CASSQGTVHSNQPQHF
TRBJ1-6 once TRBV12-5 - TGTGCTAGTGGTTTGGTACCTCGGCCAGGGTCTTATTCACCCCTCCACTTT CASGLVPRPGSYSPLHF
TRBJ1-2 once TRBV30 - TGTGCCTGGAGTGTGCAGATCTATGGCTACACCTTC CAWSVQIYGYTF
TRBJ2-5 - TRBV7-3 TRBD1 TGTGCCAGCAGCTCCCGGACAGGGTTTGGGGGGATCCAAGAGACCCAGTACTTC CASSSRTGFGGIQETQYF
TRBJ1-4 - TRBV30 TRBD1 TGTGCCTGGAGTGACAGGGGGGAAAAACTGTTTTTT CAWSDRGEKLFF
TRBJ2-1 - TRBV28 TRBD2 TGTGCCAGCAGTTCGACTAGCGGGGACAATGAGCAGTTCTTC CASSSTSGDNEQFF
TRBJ2-1 - TRBV5-6 - TGTGCCAGCAGCTTGGGGCGGGGGCGAGACAATGAGCAGTTCTTC CASSLGRGRDNEQFF
TRBJ2-3 - TRBV5-1 TRBD2 TGCGCCAGCAGACGGGAGGCAGGCACAGATACGCAGTATTTT CASRREAGTDTQYF
TRBJ1-4 - TRBV5-1 - TGCGCCAGCAGCTTGGGGGCAGGGGATAATGAAAAACTGTTTTTT CASSLGAGDNEKLFF
TRBJ2-6 - TRBV7-9 - TGTGCCAGCAGCTTATTTCGGGACATCAACTCTGGGGCCAACGTCCTGACTTTC CASSLFRDINSGANVLTF
TRBJ1-2 few TRBV24-1 - TGTGCCACCAGTGATTCCTCCTGGGACTCGGAGGTCGGCTACACCTTC CATSDSSWDSEVGYTF
TRBJ2-1 - TRBV27 TRBD1 TGTGCCAGCACCCCCCTCCGGGACAGGGGGCTCAATGAGCAGTTCTTC CASTPLRDRGLNEQFF
TRBJ1-1 - TRBV9 TRBD1 TGTGCCAGCAGCTGGGGTGGGGGACAGGGTACCACTGAAGCTTTCTTT CASSWGGGQGTTEAFF